This record looks at one T cell receptor (beta chain) sequence and its context. V lost 1 base and J lost 0, with 7 bases in between. The CDR3 contains 15 residues. Germline V CDR1 and CDR2: MNHEY, SVGAGI. The table came from immunoSEQ multiplex PCR; TCRdb's copy has only in-frame clones and leaves some out. Seen here are about 59,000 clones, around 90% observed once, and the top ten hold 15% to 20%. These data belong to a study of blood T cell repertoires in COVID-19. Sequenced material: peripheral blood. This receptor was obtained from a man at least 80 years old with acute or convalescent COVID-19. The rearrangement joins TRBV6-5 to TRBJ1-5; the D is unclear. The CDR3 DNA is TGTGCCAGCAGTTACTTAAGAGATAGCAATCAGCCCCAGCATTTT. Its translation is CASSYLRDSNQPQHF.